One and the same sample provided the 13 T cell receptor beta chains below, sequenced in a study of beta chain features in type 1 diabetes. Sequenced material consisted of expressed TCRB transcripts (all of the isolated RNA was reverse transcribed). Clones were read by immunoSEQ multiplex PCR, and TCRdb kept only the in-frame ones, dropping some. The sample contains 850,000 to 900,000 clones, roughly 15% of which appear only once. Sequenced: naive CD4+ T cells from blood. The source of these receptors is a woman under 30 in good health.

This clone was counted a few times. CDR3 amino acids: CASSVPGQSLPRNTGELFF. Here the CDR3 DNA reads TGTGCCAGCAGCGTACCGGGACAGTCCCTCCCCAGGAACACCGGGGAGCTGTTTTTT. The chain has TRBV13 and TRBJ2-2; 7 bases are a match to TRBD1. The length of the CDR3 is 19 residues. Trimming at V came to 5 bases and at J to 1 base, leaving 16 bases not matched to a gene. Looked up from germline, CDR1 is PRHDT and CDR2 is FYEKMQ (reference sequence).

This clone was seen a handful of times. The CDR3 coding sequence is TGTGCCAGCTCACCAGAGGAGTTTATTGGTACGCAGTATTTT. Amino acid sequence: CASSPEEFIGTQYF. The chain employs TRBV18 and TRBJ2-3; unclear D gene. In germline, CDR1 is KGHSH, CDR2 LQKENI. Trimming removed 2 bases at V and 8 bases at J, with 14 bases between. The CDR3 is made up of 14 amino acids.

The chain links TRBV25-1 to TRBJ2-5; D gene unclear. This CDR3 comprises 12 residues. Per the germline V gene, CDR1 is MGHDK and CDR2 is SYGVNS. Trimming removed 6 bases from V and 5 bases from J, with 10 bases in between. The CDR3 reads CASSPSRETQYF. CDR3 DNA sequence: TGTGCCAGCAGCCCGAGCAGGGAGACCCAGTACTTC.

This clone was seen a handful of times. The gene calls are TRBV27 and TRBJ2-7, with D hard to call. CDR3 length equals 11 residues. V was trimmed by 6 bases and J by 3 bases, leaving 6 bases between them. The V gene's germline CDR1 is MNHEY and CDR2 SMNVEV (reference sequence). The chain's CDR3 is CASSSLYEQYF. CDR3 in DNA: TGTGCCAGCAGCTCCCTCTACGAGCAGTACTTC.

This clone showed up just a few times. The J gene is TRBJ2-7, the V gene TRBV19; TRBD1 aligns across 7 bases. CDR3 length equals 14 residues. CDR1 LNHDA and CDR2 SQIVND come from the germline V gene (reference sequence). The V gene end was trimmed by 5 bases and the J gene end by 3 bases; junction bases not matched to a gene: 7. CDR3 in DNA: TGTGCCAGTAGTCCACAGGGGCGAGGCTACGAGCAGTACTTC. Amino acid sequence: CASSPQGRGYEQYF.

As regards this clone: The junction differs from germline at one of its ends, possibly a read error. The J gene is TRBJ1-2, the V gene TRBV5-6; no clear D gene. Germline CDR1 and CDR2: SGHDT and YYEEEE. CDR3 length: 15 amino acids. CDR3 loop: CASSTGGTLPYGHTF. The CDR3 nucleotides are TGTGCCAGCAGCACCGGAGGTACCTTGCCCTATGGCCACACCTTC.

This clone has a handful of counts. This chain uses TRBV5-6 with TRBJ2-5; the D gene could be TRBD1 or TRBD2 (6 bases each). Trimming removed 1 base from V and 5 bases from J, with 9 bases in between. The CDR3 covers 13 residues. Germline lookup yields CDR1 SGHDT and CDR2 YYEEEE. The CDR3 DNA sequence: TGTGCCAGCAGCTTGTGGGGGGCCGAGACCCAGTACTTC. Translated: CASSLWGAETQYF.

The V and J genes are TRBV7-9 and TRBJ2-7; D might be TRBD2 (6 bases). From germline, CDR1 is SEHNR and CDR2 FQNEAQ (reference sequence). Trimming removed 5 bases at V and 5 bases at J, with 16 bases between. This CDR3 has 14 amino acids. The CDR3 here is CASSLTGVTNEQYF. CDR3 DNA sequence: TGTGCCAGCAGCCTTACGGGAGTGACGAACGAGCAGTACTTC.

V usage is TRBV6-5 and J usage is TRBJ2-5; D is unclear. The CDR3 is 11 residues long. The germline V and J ends were trimmed by 6 bases and 5 bases, with 7 bases remaining between them. Germline CDR1 MNHEY, CDR2 SVGAGI. CDR3 region: CASRGLETQYF. The CDR3 coding sequence is TGTGCCAGCAGGGGTCTGGAGACCCAGTACTTC.

The chain's CDR3 is CASSTQEWGTSTDTQYF. DNA for the CDR3: TGTGCCAGCAGCACCCAGGAGTGGGGAACTAGCACAGATACGCAGTATTTT. V is TRBV9 and J is TRBJ2-3; D not resolved. Trimming stripped 4 bases from V and 0 bases from J, with 18 bases between. CDR1 and CDR2 (germline): SGDLS, YYNGEE. This CDR3 is 17 amino acids long.

In its sample, this clone was seen a few times. The chain recombines TRBV7-8 with TRBJ2-2, with 9 bases aligning to TRBD1. Trimming took 5 bases from V and 10 from J; bases not matched to a gene: 5. This CDR3 region has 13 residues. Per germline, CDR1 SGHVS and CDR2 FQNEAQ. CDR3 loop: CASSPTQGAELFF. CDR3 in DNA: TGTGCCAGCAGCCCTACACAGGGGGCGGAGCTGTTTTTT.

This clone was detected a few times. V usage is TRBV4-1 and J usage is TRBJ2-5; 10 bases are shared with TRBD2. Trimming cost V 4 bases and J 5 bases; bases outside gene matches: 1. The germline V gene encodes CDR1 MGHRA and CDR2 YSYEKL. The CDR3 is 13 residues long. The CDR3 loop is CASSRLAGETQYF. CDR3 bases: TGCGCCAGCAGCCGACTAGCGGGTGAGACCCAGTACTTC.

This clone was seen just once. The V and J genes are TRBV6-5 and TRBJ2-6; D gene ambiguous. CDR3 size: 12 residues. The germline V gene encodes CDR1 MNHEY and CDR2 SVGAGI. The V and J ends lost 9 bases and 2 bases respectively, with 5 bases between them. The CDR3 sequence: CASSPGANVLTF. CDR3 DNA sequence: TGTGCCAGTTCTCCTGGGGCCAACGTCCTGACTTTC.